A selection of T cell receptor beta chains follows, all from one sample in a study of T cell changes during pregnancy in multiple sclerosis. Here immunoSEQ multiplex PCR was the method, and the copy in TCRdb shows in-frame clones only, minus some. The sample yields approximately 10,000 clones, around four fifths seen once. Sequencing used CD8+ T cells from peripheral blood mononuclear cells, obtained after pregnancy. The receptor set was obtained from a female donor in good health, enrolled as a control in a pregnancy study. Each CDR3 is given with its conserved first and last residue. The listing skips clone size in some rows; elsewhere it reads once, few, many or a size class.

v_call: TRBV28
j_call: TRBJ1-1
clone_size: NA
cdr3_aa: CASSLSPRTEAFF

v_call: TRBV7-9
j_call: TRBJ2-4
clone_size: NA
cdr3_aa: CASSLEVDRILF

v_call: TRBV7-9
j_call: TRBJ2-3
clone_size: NA
cdr3_aa: CASSLGSLEPTDTQYF

v_call: TRBV6-5
j_call: TRBJ2-5
clone_size: NA
cdr3_aa: CASSYLPLAGQETQYF

v_call: TRBV7-2
j_call: TRBJ1-1
clone_size: NA
cdr3_aa: CASSWTGPNTEAFF

v_call: TRBV27
j_call: TRBJ1-1
clone_size: NA
cdr3_aa: CASTDTGGEAFF

v_call: TRBV4-1
j_call: TRBJ2-3
clone_size: NA
cdr3_aa: CASSQVDVGQGADTQYF

v_call: TRBV18
j_call: TRBJ2-3
clone_size: NA
cdr3_aa: CASSPSGTGTDTQYF

v_call: TRBV18
j_call: TRBJ2-7
clone_size: NA
cdr3_aa: CASSLRPYEQYF

v_call: TRBV29-1
j_call: TRBJ2-2
clone_size: NA
cdr3_aa: CSVGGGGELFF

v_call: TRBV27
j_call: TRBJ2-5
clone_size: NA
cdr3_aa: CASSYRGGKFETQYF

v_call: TRBV29-1
j_call: TRBJ2-1
clone_size: NA
cdr3_aa: CSVPEGDYNEQFF

v_call: TRBV27
j_call: TRBJ2-7
clone_size: once
cdr3_aa: CASSSREGSYEQYF

v_call: TRBV9
j_call: TRBJ2-5
clone_size: NA
cdr3_aa: CASSDEGSRETQYF

v_call: TRBV6-1
j_call: TRBJ2-3
clone_size: NA
cdr3_aa: CASSEPHGQGIDTQYF

v_call: TRBV4-1
j_call: TRBJ2-2
clone_size: NA
cdr3_aa: CASSPVLAGEDTGELFF

v_call: TRBV19
j_call: TRBJ1-1
clone_size: NA
cdr3_aa: CASSYETGAWMGMNTEAFF

v_call: TRBV7-9
j_call: TRBJ1-1
clone_size: NA
cdr3_aa: CASSPARQNTEAFF

v_call: TRBV19
j_call: TRBJ1-5
clone_size: NA
cdr3_aa: CASSIRDRGNQPQHF

v_call: TRBV14
j_call: TRBJ2-1
clone_size: NA
cdr3_aa: CASSLRVGEQFF

v_call: TRBV27
j_call: TRBJ2-3
clone_size: NA
cdr3_aa: CASAGPPLGDTQYF

v_call: TRBV2
j_call: TRBJ2-7
clone_size: NA
cdr3_aa: CASSELAGSYEQYF

v_call: TRBV27
j_call: TRBJ1-4
clone_size: NA
cdr3_aa: CASSFSEELATNEKLFF

v_call: TRBV5-1
j_call: TRBJ1-5
clone_size: NA
cdr3_aa: CASSFGGLNQPQHF

v_call: TRBV7-3
j_call: TRBJ2-1
clone_size: NA
cdr3_aa: CASSQTPLAGVYHEQFF

v_call: TRBV7-8
j_call: TRBJ1-5
clone_size: once
cdr3_aa: CASSLSTVFEPQHF

v_call: TRBV2
j_call: TRBJ2-1
clone_size: large
cdr3_aa: CASRPGQGYNEQFF

v_call: TRBV4-2
j_call: TRBJ2-2
clone_size: NA
cdr3_aa: CASSQGTGDTGELFF

v_call: TRBV7-9
j_call: TRBJ2-7
clone_size: NA
cdr3_aa: CASSSQTGGSRSYEQYF

v_call: TRBV6-4
j_call: TRBJ2-1
clone_size: medium-sized
cdr3_aa: CASSDGGGAGNEQFF

v_call: TRBV7-9
j_call: TRBJ2-1
clone_size: NA
cdr3_aa: CASSPSGSRNNEQFF

v_call: TRBV7-8
j_call: TRBJ2-7
clone_size: NA
cdr3_aa: CASSSPTASTYEQYF

v_call: TRBV7-9
j_call: TRBJ2-1
clone_size: NA
cdr3_aa: CASSLAAGSYNEQFF

v_call: TRBV29-1
j_call: TRBJ1-2
clone_size: NA
cdr3_aa: CSGQHLSGYTF

v_call: TRBV7-2
j_call: TRBJ2-1
clone_size: few
cdr3_aa: CASSVGSSGTYYNEQFF

v_call: TRBV6-1
j_call: TRBJ1-2
clone_size: NA
cdr3_aa: CASNNRLKYGYTF

v_call: TRBV5-1
j_call: TRBJ2-7
clone_size: NA
cdr3_aa: CASRPGTGNYEQYF

v_call: TRBV5-6
j_call: TRBJ2-7
clone_size: NA
cdr3_aa: CASSVTNAYEQYF

v_call: TRBV4-2
j_call: TRBJ2-1
clone_size: once
cdr3_aa: CASSQHPPLAGGANEQFF

v_call: TRBV5-6
j_call: TRBJ2-2
clone_size: once
cdr3_aa: CASSSGLAGNTGELFF

v_call: TRBV5-6
j_call: TRBJ2-5
clone_size: NA
cdr3_aa: CASSLDGGSVVTQYF